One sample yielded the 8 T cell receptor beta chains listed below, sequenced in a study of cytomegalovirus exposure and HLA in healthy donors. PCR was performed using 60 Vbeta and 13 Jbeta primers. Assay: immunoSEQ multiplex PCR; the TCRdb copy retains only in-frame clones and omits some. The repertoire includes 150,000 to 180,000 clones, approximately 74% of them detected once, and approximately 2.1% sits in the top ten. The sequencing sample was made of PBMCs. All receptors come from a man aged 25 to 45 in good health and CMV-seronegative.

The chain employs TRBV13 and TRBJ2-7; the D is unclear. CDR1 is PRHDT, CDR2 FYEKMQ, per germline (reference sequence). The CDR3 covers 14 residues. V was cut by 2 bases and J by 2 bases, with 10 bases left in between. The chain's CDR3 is CASSLSVSAYEQYF. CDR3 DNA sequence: TGTGCCAGCAGCTTAAGCGTTTCAGCCTACGAGCAGTACTTC. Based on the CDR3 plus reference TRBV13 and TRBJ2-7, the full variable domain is AAGVIQSPRHLIKEKRETATLKCYPIPRHDTVYWYQQGPGQDPQFLISFYEKMQSDKGSIPDRFSAQQFSDYHSELNMSSLELGDSALYFCASSLSVSAYEQYFGPGTRLTVT.

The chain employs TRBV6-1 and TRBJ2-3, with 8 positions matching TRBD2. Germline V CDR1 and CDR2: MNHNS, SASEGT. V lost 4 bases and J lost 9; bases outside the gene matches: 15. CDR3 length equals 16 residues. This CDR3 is CASSGAGTRAKGTQYF. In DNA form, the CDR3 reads TGTGCCAGCAGTGGAGCCGGGACTAGGGCGAAGGGGACGCAGTATTTT.

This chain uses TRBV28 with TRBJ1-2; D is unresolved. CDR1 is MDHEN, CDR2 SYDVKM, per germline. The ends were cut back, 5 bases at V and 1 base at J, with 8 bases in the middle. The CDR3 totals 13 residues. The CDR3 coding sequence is TGTGCCAGCAGTGCCAGTATTAACTATGGCTACACCTTC. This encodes CASSASINYGYTF.

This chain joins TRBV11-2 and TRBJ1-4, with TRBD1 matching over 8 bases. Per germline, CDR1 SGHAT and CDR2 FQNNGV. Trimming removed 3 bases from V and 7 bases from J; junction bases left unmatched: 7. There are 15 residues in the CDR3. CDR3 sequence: CASSLGTGGGEKLFF. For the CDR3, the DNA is TGTGCCAGCAGCTTGGGGACAGGAGGCGGTGAAAAACTGTTTTTT.

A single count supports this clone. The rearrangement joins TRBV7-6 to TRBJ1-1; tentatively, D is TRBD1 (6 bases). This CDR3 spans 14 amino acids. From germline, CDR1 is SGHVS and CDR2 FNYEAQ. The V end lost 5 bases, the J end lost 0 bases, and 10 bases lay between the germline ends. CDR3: CASSGRGVNTEAFF. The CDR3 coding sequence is TGTGCCAGCAGCGGCAGGGGTGTGAACACTGAAGCTTTCTTT. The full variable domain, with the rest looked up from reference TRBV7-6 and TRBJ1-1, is GAGVSQSPRYKVTKRGQDVALRCDPISGHVSLYWYRQALGQGPEFLTYFNYEAQQDKSGLPNDRFSAERPEGSISTLTIQRTEQRDSAMYRCASSGRGVNTEAFFGQGTRLTVV.

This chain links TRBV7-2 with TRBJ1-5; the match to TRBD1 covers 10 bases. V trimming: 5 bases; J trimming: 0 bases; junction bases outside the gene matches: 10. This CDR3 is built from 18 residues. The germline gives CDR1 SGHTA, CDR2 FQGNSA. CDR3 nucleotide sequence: TGTGCCAGCAGCGCCGGGACAGGGGTCCTACATAGCAATCAGCCCCAGCATTTT. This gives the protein CASSAGTGVLHSNQPQHF. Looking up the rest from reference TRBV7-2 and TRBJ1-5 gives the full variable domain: GAGVSQSPSNKVTEKGKDVELRCDPISGHTALYWYRQSLGQGLEFLIYFQGNSAPDKSGLPSDRFSAERTGGSVSTLTIQRTQQEDSAVYLCASSAGTGVLHSNQPQHFGDGTRLSIL.

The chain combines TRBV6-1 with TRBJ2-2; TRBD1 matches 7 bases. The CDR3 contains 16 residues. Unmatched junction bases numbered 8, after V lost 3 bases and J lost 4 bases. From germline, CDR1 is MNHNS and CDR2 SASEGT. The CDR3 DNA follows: TGTGCCAGCAGTGAGATAGACAGGGAAATCACCGGGGAGCTGTTTTTT. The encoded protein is CASSEIDREITGELFF.

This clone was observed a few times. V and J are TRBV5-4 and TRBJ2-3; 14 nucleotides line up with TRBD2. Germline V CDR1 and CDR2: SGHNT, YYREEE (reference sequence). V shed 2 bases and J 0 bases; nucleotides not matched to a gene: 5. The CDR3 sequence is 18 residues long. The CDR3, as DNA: TGTGCCAGCAGCTTCCGACTAGCGGGGGGGCTGAGCACAGATACGCAGTATTTT. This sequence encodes CASSFRLAGGLSTDTQYF.